A selection of T cell receptor beta chains follows, all from one sample in a study of shared clonotypes between healthy human individuals. The assay was immunoSEQ multiplex PCR, and TCRdb's table has in-frame clones only and misses some. The table has approximately 350,000 clones, about 96% seen once. The sequencing input was memory CD8+ T cells sorted from blood. Receptor source: a man in his thirties or forties in good health. CDR3s leave out the opening cysteine and the closing phenylalanine or tryptophan.

J: TRBJ1-2
V: TRBV19
CDR3: ASSRAGTNYGYT

J: TRBJ1-4
V: TRBV19
CDR3: ASSSTGVTNEKLF

J: TRBJ2-3
V: TRBV4-1
CDR3: ASSQVTGGLSTDTQY

J: TRBJ2-3
V: TRBV4-1
CDR3: ASSQGPFLDTQY

J: TRBJ1-1
V: TRBV5-5
CDR3: ASSLYQGQTVAF

J: TRBJ2-3
V: TRBV5-4
CDR3: ASSSGGQLTDTQY

J: TRBJ2-1
V: TRBV2
CDR3: ASGSEGGSYNEQF

J: TRBJ1-3
V: TRBV6-6
CDR3: ASSTPRGSGNTIY

J: TRBJ2-4
V: TRBV5-6
CDR3: ASSTIQGGGNIQY

J: TRBJ1-3
V: TRBV6-1
CDR3: ASCTGPSGNTIY

J: TRBJ2-1
V: TRBV29-1
CDR3: SALPHFTSGWTYNEQF

J: TRBJ2-1
V: TRBV2
CDR3: ASSETGVEQF

J: TRBJ2-7
V: TRBV2
CDR3: ASSVTGGYEQY

J: TRBJ1-1
V: TRBV10-3
CDR3: AISGTGGSRAF

J: TRBJ2-3
V: TRBV7-9
CDR3: ASSSGARTDWDFTDTQY

J: TRBJ2-7
V: TRBV27
CDR3: ASSLGAGGPWEQY

J: TRBJ2-5
V: TRBV19
CDR3: ASSIAGGPETQY

J: TRBJ2-1
V: TRBV6-6
CDR3: ASGGNEQF

J: TRBJ1-2
V: TRBV9
CDR3: ASSVDPVGGYT

J: TRBJ2-5
V: TRBV5-4
CDR3: ASSIRRDFQETQY

J: TRBJ1-3
V: TRBV21-1
CDR3: ASIDSGNTIY

J: TRBJ2-2
V: TRBV7-3
CDR3: ASSSTGSNTGELF

J: TRBJ2-7
V: TRBV19
CDR3: ASSMKGYGYEQY

J: TRBJ2-7
V: TRBV4-1
CDR3: ASSQEAGEQY

J: TRBJ2-1
V: TRBV15
CDR3: ATSREIGREGEF

J: TRBJ1-2
V: TRBV25-1
CDR3: ASSGDGTISGYT

J: TRBJ1-2
V: TRBV19
CDR3: ASSLQAGYGYT

J: TRBJ2-1
V: TRBV10-3
CDR3: AISGPPSGRLWDNEQF

J: TRBJ2-2
V: TRBV7-2
CDR3: ASSPNLGQHTGELF

J: TRBJ2-7
V: TRBV2
CDR3: ASSLRRGGQLSSEQY

J: TRBJ2-2
V: TRBV29-1
CDR3: SVFNTGELF

J: TRBJ2-1
V: TRBV18
CDR3: ASSLKTGTYNEQF

J: TRBJ2-4
V: TRBV11-2
CDR3: ASSLDLLTQGVAKNIQY

J: TRBJ2-5
V: TRBV9
CDR3: ASSVAGNQETQY

J: TRBJ2-2
V: TRBV5-5
CDR3: ASSLRDKGTGELF

J: TRBJ2-7
V: TRBV11-2
CDR3: ASSFWREVHEQY

J: TRBJ2-5
V: TRBV6-1
CDR3: ASSPWTGYQETQY

J: TRBJ1-1
V: TRBV7-6
CDR3: ASSLGLGGTEAF

J: TRBJ1-1
V: TRBV28
CDR3: ASSLSPGGYTEAF

J: TRBJ2-2
V: TRBV27
CDR3: ASSLLSGELF

J: TRBJ2-1
V: TRBV4-1
CDR3: ASSQVLSGGLSYNEQF

J: TRBJ1-2
V: TRBV5-6
CDR3: ASSLGLDGYGYT

J: TRBJ2-2
V: TRBV5-6
CDR3: ASSLTPGLVTGELF

J: TRBJ2-3
V: TRBV4-2
CDR3: ASSPGTSGTDTQY

J: TRBJ2-5
V: TRBV5-4
CDR3: ASSQTRTGGGTQY